In its sample, the clone carrying this TCR beta chain was seen once. The antigen is unknown. Healthy HIV-negative adults with no recent acute infections or vaccinations were recruited as donors. With 1 base removed from V and 6 bases from J, the gap between germline ends came to 7 bases. The germline V gene encodes CDR1 SGHAT and CDR2 FQNNGV. The CDR3 runs 12 residues. These data belong to a study of shared clonotypes between healthy human individuals. Sequencing was performed with immunoSEQ multiplex PCR; in TCRdb, only in-frame clones are kept and a portion is missing. The top ten clones hold roughly 0.36% of a sample with about 2.3 million clones, 85% to 95% of them seen once. The study, taken as a whole, reports: In general, naive subsets displayed greater estimated richness than memory subsets did. Naive CD4 clonotypes were shared across a few donors at about 5.3%. Only a few donors were included, so the genetic and exposure-history diversity represented was limited.

Specimen: naive CD4+ T cells from PBMCs. Subset: CD45RA+ positively selected. This receptor was taken from a young man in good health. Some clones in this sample may be carry-over from other donors' samples. This sequence joins TRBV11-2 and TRBJ2-7; the D gene is possibly TRBD1 (5 bases). The CDR3 loop reads CASSLARVEQYF. CDR3 bases: TGTGCCAGCAGCTTAGCCAGGGTCGAGCAGTACTTC.